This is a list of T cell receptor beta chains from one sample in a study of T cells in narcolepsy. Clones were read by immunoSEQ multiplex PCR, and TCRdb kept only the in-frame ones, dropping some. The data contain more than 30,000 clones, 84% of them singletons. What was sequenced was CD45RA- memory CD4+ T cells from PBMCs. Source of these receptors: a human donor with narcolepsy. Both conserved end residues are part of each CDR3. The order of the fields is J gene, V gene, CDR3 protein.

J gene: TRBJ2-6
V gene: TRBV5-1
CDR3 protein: CASSSTVRPGANVLTF

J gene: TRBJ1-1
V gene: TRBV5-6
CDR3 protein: CASSHTGYDTEAFF

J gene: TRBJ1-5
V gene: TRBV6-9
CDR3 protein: CASSPGGAQPQHF

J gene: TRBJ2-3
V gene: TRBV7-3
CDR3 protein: CASSSQVAGGSTDTQYF

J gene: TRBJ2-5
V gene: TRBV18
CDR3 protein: CASSLGIVQETQYF

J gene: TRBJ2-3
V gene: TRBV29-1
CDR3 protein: CSVEDPASGGDTDTQYF

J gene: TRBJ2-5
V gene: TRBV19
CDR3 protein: CASSKGTAIETQYF

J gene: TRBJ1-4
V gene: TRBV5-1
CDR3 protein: CASSSELGRSEKLFF

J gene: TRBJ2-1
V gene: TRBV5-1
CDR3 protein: CASSLEASGGSEQFF

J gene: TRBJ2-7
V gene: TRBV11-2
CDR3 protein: CASSYGTGYEQYF

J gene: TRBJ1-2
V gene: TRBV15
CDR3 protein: CATSREGAGGYGYTF

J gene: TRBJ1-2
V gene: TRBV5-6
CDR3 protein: CASSQGQGGYGYTF

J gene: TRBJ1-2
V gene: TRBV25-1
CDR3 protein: CASSLTGMGGYTF

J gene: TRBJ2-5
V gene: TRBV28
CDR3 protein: CASSKPGERGGKWTQYF

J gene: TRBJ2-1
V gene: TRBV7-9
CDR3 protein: CASSMPRLKSYNEQFF

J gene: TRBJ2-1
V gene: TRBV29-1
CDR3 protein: CSVEIPPRRVEQFF

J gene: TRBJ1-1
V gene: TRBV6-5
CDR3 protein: CASRRTGEEAFF

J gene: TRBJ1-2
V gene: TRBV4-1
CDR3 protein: CAIRRSRGHTNYGYTF

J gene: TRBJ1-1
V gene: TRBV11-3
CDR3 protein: CASSKFSTPNTEAFF

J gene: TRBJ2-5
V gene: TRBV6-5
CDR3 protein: CASSSSGGAGPETQYF

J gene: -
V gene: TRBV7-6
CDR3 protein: CASSPGRREGHEQYF

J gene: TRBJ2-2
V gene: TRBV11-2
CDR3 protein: CASSFGRGVSTGELFF

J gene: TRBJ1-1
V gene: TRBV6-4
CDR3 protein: CAFTGERALQTEAFF

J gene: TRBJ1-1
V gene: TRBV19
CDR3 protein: CASSITTENTEAFF

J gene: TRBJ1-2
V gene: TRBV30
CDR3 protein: CAWRTDGYTF

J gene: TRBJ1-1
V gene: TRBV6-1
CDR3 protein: CASSEAIRGSRAFF

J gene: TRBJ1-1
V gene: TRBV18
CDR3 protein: CASSRDRLNTEAFF

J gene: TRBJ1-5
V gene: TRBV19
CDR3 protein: CASSIEQWQPQHF

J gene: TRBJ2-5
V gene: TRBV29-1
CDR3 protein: CSVGPREGETQYF

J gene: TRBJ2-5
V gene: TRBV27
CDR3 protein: CASSPDRLAPYQETQYF

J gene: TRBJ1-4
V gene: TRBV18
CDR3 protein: CASSPRDSEKLFF

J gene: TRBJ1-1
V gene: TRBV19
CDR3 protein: CASSPIPEAFF

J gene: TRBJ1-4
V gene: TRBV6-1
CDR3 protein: CASSEASGKLFF

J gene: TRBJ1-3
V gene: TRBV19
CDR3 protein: CASSIAGGDTIYF

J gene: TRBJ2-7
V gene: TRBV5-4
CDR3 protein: CASSSKGAGDEQYF

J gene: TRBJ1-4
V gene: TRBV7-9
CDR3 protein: CASSLRAGAATNEKLFF

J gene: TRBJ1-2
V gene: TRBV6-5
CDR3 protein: CASSYSTYAGARGYTF

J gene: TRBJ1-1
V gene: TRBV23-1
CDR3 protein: CASSQQRARGEAFF

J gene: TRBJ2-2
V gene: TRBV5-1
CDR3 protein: CASSSSGTGTPGELFF

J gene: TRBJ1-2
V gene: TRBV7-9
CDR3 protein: CASSFGGANYGYTF

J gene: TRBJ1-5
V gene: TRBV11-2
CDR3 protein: CASSLTSLQNNQPQHF

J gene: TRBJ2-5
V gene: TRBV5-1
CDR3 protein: CASSLSGGLQETQYF

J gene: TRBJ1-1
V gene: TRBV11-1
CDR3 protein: CASTLARVDRLNTEAFF

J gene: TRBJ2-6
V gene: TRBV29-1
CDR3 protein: CSVGTGTGATGANVLTF

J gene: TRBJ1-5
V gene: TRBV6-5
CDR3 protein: CASSRQGANQPQHF

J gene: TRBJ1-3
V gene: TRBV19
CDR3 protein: CASSIRGQDFSGNTIYF

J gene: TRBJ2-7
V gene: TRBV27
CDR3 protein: CASPRRTSYEQYF

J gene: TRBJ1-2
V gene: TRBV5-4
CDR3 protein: CASSLSGGAGYGYTF

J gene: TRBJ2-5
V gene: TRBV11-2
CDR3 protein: CASSLDAADWGETQYF

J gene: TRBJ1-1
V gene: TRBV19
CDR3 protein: CASSIGVGRVNTEAFF

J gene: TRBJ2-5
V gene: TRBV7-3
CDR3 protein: CASSLGSRETQYF

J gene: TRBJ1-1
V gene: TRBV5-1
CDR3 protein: CASFGTGLAFF

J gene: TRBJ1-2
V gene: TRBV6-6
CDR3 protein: CAGGTGQGYTF

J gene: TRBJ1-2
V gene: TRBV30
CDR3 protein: CAWSARQGFDGYTF

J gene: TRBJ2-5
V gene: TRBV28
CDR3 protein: CASKGDYQETQYF

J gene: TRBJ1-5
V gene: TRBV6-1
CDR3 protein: CASSENYWVNNQPQHF

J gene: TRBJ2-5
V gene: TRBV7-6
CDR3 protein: CASSPTGGGAETQYF